This T cell receptor (beta chain) was retrieved from a study of PD-L1 blockade in urothelial cancer. Time point denoted: peripheral blood 6 weeks after treatment start. The number of samples from each patient was between 1 and 8, taken pretreatment and on-treatment. Spiked synthetic TCR analogs estimated absolute template abundance per PCR. The data were produced by immunoSEQ multiplex PCR, yet TCRdb's version contains in-frame clones alone and is incomplete. The sample lists tens of thousands of clones, roughly 84% occurring once. CDR1 is MNHEY, CDR2 SMNVEV, per germline (reference sequence). The CDR3 covers 16 residues. The V gene lost 3 bases and the J gene lost 5 bases, with 20 bases spanning the gap.

The chain is built from TRBV27 and TRBJ2-7; D may be TRBD1 (6 bases). This TCR came from a man aged 70-80 years with urothelial cancer. The source material was PBMCs, sampled around atezolizumab (anti-PD-L1) treatment. The CDR3 nucleotides read TGTGCCAGCAGTTTCTTAACAGGGAGACTTTCGAACGAGCAGTACTTC. It is translated as CASSFLTGRLSNEQYF.